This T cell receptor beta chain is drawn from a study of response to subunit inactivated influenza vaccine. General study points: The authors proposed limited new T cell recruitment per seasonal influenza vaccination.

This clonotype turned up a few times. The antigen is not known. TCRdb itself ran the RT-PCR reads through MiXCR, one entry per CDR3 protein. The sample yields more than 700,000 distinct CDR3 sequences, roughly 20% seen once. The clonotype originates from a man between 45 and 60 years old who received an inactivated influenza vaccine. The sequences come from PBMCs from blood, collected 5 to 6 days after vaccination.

CDR3 region: CASSLSGQGHEAFF. The CDR3 coding sequence is TGTGCCAGCAGCTTATCTGGACAGGGGCATGAAGCTTTCTTT. J is TRBJ1-1 and V is TRBV7-8; TRBD1 matches 9 bases. The CDR3 has 14 amino acids. In germline, CDR1 is SGHVS, CDR2 FQNEAQ. V gave up 2 bases and J gave up 7 bases; unmatched junction bases: 5. Full variable domain (outside the CDR3, taken from reference TRBV7-8 and TRBJ1-1): GAGVSQSPRYKVAKRGQDVALRCDPISGHVSLFWYQQALGQGPEFLTYFQNEAQLDKSGLPSDRFFAERPEGSVSTLKIQRTQQEDSAVYLCASSLSGQGHEAFFGQGTRLTVV.